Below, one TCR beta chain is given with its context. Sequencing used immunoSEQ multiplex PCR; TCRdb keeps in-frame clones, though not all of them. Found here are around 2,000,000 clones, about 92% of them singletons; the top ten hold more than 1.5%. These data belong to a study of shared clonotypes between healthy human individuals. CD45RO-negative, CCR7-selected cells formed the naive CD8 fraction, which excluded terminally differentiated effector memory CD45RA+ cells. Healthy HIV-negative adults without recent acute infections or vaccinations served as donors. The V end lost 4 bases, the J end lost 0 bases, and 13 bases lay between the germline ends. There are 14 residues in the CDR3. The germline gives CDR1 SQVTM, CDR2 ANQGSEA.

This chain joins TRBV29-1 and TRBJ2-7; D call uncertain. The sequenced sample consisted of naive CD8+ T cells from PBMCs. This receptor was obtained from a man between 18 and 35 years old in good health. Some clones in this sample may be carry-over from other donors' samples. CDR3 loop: CSVVKGYLSYEQYF. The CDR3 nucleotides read TGCAGCGTTGTAAAGGGCTACCTCTCCTACGAGCAGTACTTC.